This is a list of T cell receptor beta chains from one sample in a study of T cells after yellow fever vaccination. TCRdb reanalysed the 5' RACE reads using MiXCR and keeps one entry per CDR3 protein. This sample yields around 610,000 distinct CDR3 sequences, of which around an eighth are seen a single time; more than 12% belongs to the top ten. Material: PBMCs, obtained on the day of the yellow fever booster vaccination. These receptors originate from a man between 25 and 39 years old who received the YFV17D yellow fever vaccine. The CDR3 runs from the conserved cysteine through the conserved F or W. D genes are given only for firm matches. Clone size, where shown, is once, few, many, or a class for clones that have expanded.

TRBJ2-3 TRBV6-4 . . TGTGCCAGCAGGCCTAGAATGGGCACAGATACGCAGTATTTT CASRPRMGTDTQYF
TRBJ2-7 TRBV4-3 TRBD2 . TGCGCCAGCAGCCAAGGCCGACTAGCCAGCTCCTACGAGCAGTACTTC CASSQGRLASSYEQYF
TRBJ2-3 TRBV6-5 . . TGTGCCAGCGGTTATACGGGACCCCTTTTT CASGYTGPLF
TRBJ2-2 TRBV6-5 . . TGTGCCAGCAGTTATGGGGAGACCGGGGAGCTGTTTTTT CASSYGETGELFF
TRBJ2-4 TRBV29-1 . . TGCAGCGTTGAACGAGGAGGGGACAAAAACATTCAGTACTTC CSVERGGDKNIQYF
TRBJ2-1 TRBV7-2 TRBD2 few TGTGCCAGCAGCTTCAGCGGGAGAAATACAATTGAGCAGTTCTTC CASSFSGRNTIEQFF
TRBJ2-1 TRBV3-1 . . TGTGCCAGCAGCTCGACGGGGCTGTATGAGCAGTTCTTC CASSSTGLYEQFF
TRBJ2-1 TRBV11-2 TRBD2 few TGTGCCAGCAGCTTAAGTAGGGTAGCGGGCGTCGGGAATGAGCAGTTCTTC CASSLSRVAGVGNEQFF
TRBJ2-5 TRBV19 TRBD1 once TGTGCCAGCAGGGGGACATCAAAAGGGGAGACCCAGTACTTC CASRGTSKGETQYF
TRBJ2-7 TRBV14 TRBD1 few TGTGCCAGCAGCCAATTGGGACAGGCTTCCTACGAGCAGTACTTC CASSQLGQASYEQYF
TRBJ2-2 TRBV13 . . TGTGCCAGCAGCCCCAGACTAGTAGGGGACACCGGGGAGCTGTTTTTT CASSPRLVGDTGELFF
TRBJ2-1 TRBV7-3 TRBD1 . TGTGCCAGCAGCTTACTACAGGGGAACGTGAATGAGCAGTTCTTC CASSLLQGNVNEQFF
TRBJ2-2 TRBV11-1 . . TGTGCCAGCAGCTCCGACCCAGGGACCGGGGAGCTGTTTTTT CASSSDPGTGELFF
TRBJ2-1 TRBV10-2 TRBD2 few TGCGCCAGCCGGGTAACTAGCGGGCGGAACAATGAGCAGTTCTTC CASRVTSGRNNEQFF
TRBJ2-7 TRBV20-1 . few TGCAGTGTTCCGGACGTCTCCTACGAGCAGTACTTC CSVPDVSYEQYF
TRBJ2-1 TRBV10-1 . few TGCGCCAGCAGTGGTGCACCTCGAAATGAGCAGTTCTTC CASSGAPRNEQFF
TRBJ1-5 TRBV30 . . TGTGCCTGGAGTGTATCCAGGGGAGGCCAGCCCCAGCATTTT CAWSVSRGGQPQHF
TRBJ1-6 TRBV30 . . TGTGCCTGGAGTGGGAGACAGGCGTATAATTCACCCCTCCACTTT CAWSGRQAYNSPLHF
TRBJ2-1 TRBV9 . few TGTGCCAGCAGCGTAGAGGGGGGGCTCCCTGGGCAGTTCTTC CASSVEGGLPGQFF
TRBJ1-1 TRBV27 . few TGTGCCAGCAGTCCTGGGACTGGTTTCAGCACTGAAGCTTTCTTT CASSPGTGFSTEAFF
TRBJ2-7 TRBV19 TRBD2 . TGTGCCAGTAAACTAGCGGGAGGGGACGAGCAGTACTTC CASKLAGGDEQYF
TRBJ2-2 TRBV3-1 . few TGTGCCAGCAGCCAAGATTCTGTCGGCGGGGAGCTGTTTTTT CASSQDSVGGELFF
TRBJ1-2 TRBV27 TRBD1 few TGTGCCAGCAGTCCAAGGACAGGGGGCTCACTTTCCTATGGCTACACCTTC CASSPRTGGSLSYGYTF
TRBJ2-7 TRBV11-1 TRBD1 . TGTGCCAGCAGCTCAGCCGACAGGGGCTGGGAGCAGTACTTC CASSSADRGWEQYF
TRBJ2-3 TRBV9 . . TGTGCCAGCAGCGTAGAAGGCGTAACAGATACGCAGTATTTT CASSVEGVTDTQYF
TRBJ2-3 TRBV10-2 . few TGCGCCAGCAGTGAGTCATACAGCACAGATACGCAGTATTTT CASSESYSTDTQYF
TRBJ2-7 TRBV20-1 TRBD1 few TGCAGTGCTGTCTCCGGGACAGGAGTTTACGAGCAGTACTTC CSAVSGTGVYEQYF
TRBJ2-5 TRBV5-5 . . TGTGCCAGCAGCTTGATGGAGAGGGGGGAGACCCAGTACTTC CASSLMERGETQYF
TRBJ2-1 TRBV7-2 TRBD1 . TGTGCCAGCAGTTGGCCGGGACAGCCGTCAGGGGTCGAGCAGTTCTTC CASSWPGQPSGVEQFF
TRBJ2-7 TRBV20-1 TRBD2 . TGCAGTGCTAGAGCAGGACTAGCGGGAGGGACCCCGTGGCGCTACGAGCAGTACTTC CSARAGLAGGTPWRYEQYF
TRBJ2-7 TRBV20-1 . many TGCAGTGCTGGGGCGGGGAACGAGCAGTACTTC CSAGAGNEQYF
TRBJ1-2 TRBV29-1 . . TGCAGCGTTGAGGGTCGGGACGGGGCTAACTATGGCTACACCTTC CSVEGRDGANYGYTF
TRBJ2-3 TRBV7-2 . few TGTGCCAGCAGCTTAGGCCCCGGGGGTACAGATACGCAGTATTTT CASSLGPGGTDTQYF
TRBJ2-1 TRBV12-3/TRBV12-4 . few TGTGCCAGCAGTTTATCGGCCGGGCTTCGTGAGCAGTTCTTC CASSLSAGLREQFF
TRBJ2-7 TRBV7-2 . . TGTGCCAGCAGCCCGGACTACGAGAGACCCGAGCAGTACTTC CASSPDYERPEQYF
TRBJ2-7 TRBV10-2 TRBD2 few TGCGCCAGCAGTGAAATACTAGCGGGAGAAGGAGAGCAGTACTTC CASSEILAGEGEQYF
TRBJ1-1 TRBV20-1 . . TGCAGTGCTAGAGTGGCCAGAGACACTGAAGCTTTCTTT CSARVARDTEAFF
TRBJ1-3 TRBV12-3/TRBV12-4 . . TGTGCCAGCAGTCTTTTGGGTGGAAACACCATATATTTT CASSLLGGNTIYF
TRBJ2-7 TRBV20-1 TRBD1 few TGCAGTGCTAGAGATTCCGGGACAGGAAGTCACGAGCAGTACTTC CSARDSGTGSHEQYF
TRBJ2-3 TRBV20-1 . few TGCAGGTCCCGACCCCCGCGAGGAGAAAACACAGATACGCAGTATTTT CRSRPPRGENTDTQYF
TRBJ2-5 TRBV19 TRBD1 few TGTGCCAGTAGTATTTCCCTCGGGACAGACGCCCAAGAGACCCAGTACTTC CASSISLGTDAQETQYF